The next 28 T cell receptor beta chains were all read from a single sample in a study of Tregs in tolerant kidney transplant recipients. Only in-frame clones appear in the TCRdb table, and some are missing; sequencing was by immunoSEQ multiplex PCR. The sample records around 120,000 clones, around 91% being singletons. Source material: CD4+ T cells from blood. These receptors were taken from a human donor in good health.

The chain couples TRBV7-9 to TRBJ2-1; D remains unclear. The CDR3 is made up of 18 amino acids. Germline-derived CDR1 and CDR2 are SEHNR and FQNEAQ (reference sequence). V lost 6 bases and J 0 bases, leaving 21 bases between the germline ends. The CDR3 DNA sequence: TGTGCCAGCAGTGGGCCACTAAGGCGGTCTATCTCCTACAATGAGCAGTTCTTC. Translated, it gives CASSGPLRRSISYNEQFF.

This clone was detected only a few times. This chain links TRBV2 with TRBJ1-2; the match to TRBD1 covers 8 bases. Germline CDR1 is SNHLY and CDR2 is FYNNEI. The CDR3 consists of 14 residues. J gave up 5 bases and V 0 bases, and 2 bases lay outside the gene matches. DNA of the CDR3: TGTGCCAGCAGTGAAGCGGACAGGGTATATGGCTACACCTTC. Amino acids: CASSEADRVYGYTF. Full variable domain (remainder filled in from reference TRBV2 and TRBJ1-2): EPEVTQTPSHQVTQMGQEVILRCVPISNHLYFYWYRQILGQKVEFLVSFYNNEISEKSEIFDDQFSVERPDGSNFTLKIRSTKLEDSAMYFCASSEADRVYGYTFGSGTRLTVV.

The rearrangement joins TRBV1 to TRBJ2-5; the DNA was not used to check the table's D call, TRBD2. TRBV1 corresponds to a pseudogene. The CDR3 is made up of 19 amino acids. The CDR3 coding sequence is TGCACCAGCAGCCACACAGCGGGGGGTCCCCGGGGAAGTGAAGAGACCCAGTACTTC. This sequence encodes CTSSHTAGGPRGSEETQYF.

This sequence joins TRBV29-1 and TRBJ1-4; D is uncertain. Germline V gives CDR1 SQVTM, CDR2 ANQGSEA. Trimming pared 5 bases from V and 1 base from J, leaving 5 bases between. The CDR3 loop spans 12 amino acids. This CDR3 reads CSVLGTNEKLFF. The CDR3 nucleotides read TGCAGCGTTTTAGGAACTAATGAAAAACTGTTTTTT. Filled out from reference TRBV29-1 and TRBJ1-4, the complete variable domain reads SAVISQKPSRDICQRGTSLTIQCQVDSQVTMMFWYRQQPGQSLTLIATANQGSEATYESGFVIDKFPISRPNLTFSTLTVSNMSPEDSSIYLCSVLGTNEKLFFGSGTQLSVL.

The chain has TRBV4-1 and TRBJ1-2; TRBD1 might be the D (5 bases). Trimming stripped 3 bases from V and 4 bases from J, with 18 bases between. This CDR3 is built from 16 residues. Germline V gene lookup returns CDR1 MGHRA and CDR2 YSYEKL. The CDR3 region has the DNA TGCGCCAGCAGCCAGTCCCCAGGGTACTTCATCTATGGCTACACCTTC. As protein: CASSQSPGYFIYGYTF.

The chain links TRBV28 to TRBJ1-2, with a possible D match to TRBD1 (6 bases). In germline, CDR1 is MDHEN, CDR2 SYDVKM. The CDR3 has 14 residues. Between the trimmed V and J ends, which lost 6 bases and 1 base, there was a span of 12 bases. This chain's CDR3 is CASSSGAINYGYTF. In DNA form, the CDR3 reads TGTGCCAGCAGCTCAGGGGCGATTAACTATGGCTACACCTTC.

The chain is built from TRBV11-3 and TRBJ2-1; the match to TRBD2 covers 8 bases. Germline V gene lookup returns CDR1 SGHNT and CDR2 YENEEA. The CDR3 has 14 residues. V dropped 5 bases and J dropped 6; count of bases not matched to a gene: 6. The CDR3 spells CASSLGLASNEQFF. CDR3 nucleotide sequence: TGTGCCAGCAGCCTAGGACTAGCAAGCAATGAGCAGTTCTTC.

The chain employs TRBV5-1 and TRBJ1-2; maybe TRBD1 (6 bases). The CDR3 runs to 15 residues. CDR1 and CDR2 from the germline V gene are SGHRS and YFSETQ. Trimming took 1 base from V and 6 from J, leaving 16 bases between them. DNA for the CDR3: TGCGCCAGCAGCTTGTGGGGGGGCGATGGAGATGGCTACACCTTC. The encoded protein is CASSLWGGDGDGYTF.

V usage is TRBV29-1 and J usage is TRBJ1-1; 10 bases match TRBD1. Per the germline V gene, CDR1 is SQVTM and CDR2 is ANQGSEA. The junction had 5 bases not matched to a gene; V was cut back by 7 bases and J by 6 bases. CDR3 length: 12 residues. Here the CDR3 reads CSAKGTGAEAFF. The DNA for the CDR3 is TGCAGCGCTAAAGGGACAGGGGCTGAAGCTTTCTTT.

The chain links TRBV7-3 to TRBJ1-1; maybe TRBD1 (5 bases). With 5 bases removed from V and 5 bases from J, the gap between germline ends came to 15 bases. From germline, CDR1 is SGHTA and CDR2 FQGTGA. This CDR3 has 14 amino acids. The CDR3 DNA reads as TGTGCCAGCAGCCCAAGCGGGGGAGGTACTGAAGCTTTCTTT. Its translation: CASSPSGGGTEAFF.

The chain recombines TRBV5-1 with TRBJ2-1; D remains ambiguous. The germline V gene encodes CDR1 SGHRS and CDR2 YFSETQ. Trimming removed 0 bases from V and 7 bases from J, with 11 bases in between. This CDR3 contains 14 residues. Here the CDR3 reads CASSLASLPNEQFF. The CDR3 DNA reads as TGCGCCAGCAGCTTGGCTTCTCTCCCGAATGAGCAGTTCTTC. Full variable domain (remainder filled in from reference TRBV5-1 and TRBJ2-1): KAGVTQTPRYLIKTRGQQVTLSCSPISGHRSVSWYQQTPGQGLQFLFEYFSETQRNKGNFPGRFSGRQFSNSRSEMNVSTLELGDSALYLCASSLASLPNEQFFGPGTRLTVL.

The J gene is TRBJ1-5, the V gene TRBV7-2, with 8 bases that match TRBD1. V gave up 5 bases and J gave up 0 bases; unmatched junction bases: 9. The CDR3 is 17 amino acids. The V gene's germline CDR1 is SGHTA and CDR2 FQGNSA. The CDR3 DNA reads TGTGCCAGCAGCCCGCCCCGACAGGGGCATAGCAATCAGCCCCAGCATTTT. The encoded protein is CASSPPRQGHSNQPQHF. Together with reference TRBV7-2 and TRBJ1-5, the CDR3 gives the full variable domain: GAGVSQSPSNKVTEKGKDVELRCDPISGHTALYWYRQSLGQGLEFLIYFQGNSAPDKSGLPSDRFSAERTGGSVSTLTIQRTQQEDSAVYLCASSPPRQGHSNQPQHFGDGTRLSIL.

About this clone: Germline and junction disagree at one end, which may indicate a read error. CDR3 region: CASSPPIGGNNSSLHF. In DNA form, the CDR3 reads TGTGCCAGCTCACCACCGATTGGAGGCAATAATTCATCCCTCCACTTT. The chain uses TRBV18 and TRBJ1-6; the D is unclear. This CDR3 has 16 amino acids. In germline, CDR1 is KGHSH, CDR2 LQKENI.

The CDR3 is CASSLTLLTSGRNNEQFF. The CDR3 DNA sequence: TGTGCCAGCAGCTTAACCCTCCTGACTAGCGGGAGAAACAATGAGCAGTTCTTC. The chain recombines TRBV11-3 with TRBJ2-1, with TRBD2 matching over 12 bases. V was pared by 2 bases and J by 5 bases, with 10 bases of the junction left unmatched. Looked up from germline, CDR1 is SGHNT and CDR2 is YENEEA. CDR3 length: 18 amino acids.

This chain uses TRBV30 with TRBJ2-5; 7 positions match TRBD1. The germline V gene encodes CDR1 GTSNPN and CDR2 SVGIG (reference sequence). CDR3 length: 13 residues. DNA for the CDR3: TGTGCAGTACCGGGACAGTTAACAGAGACCCAGTACTTC. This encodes CAVPGQLTETQYF.

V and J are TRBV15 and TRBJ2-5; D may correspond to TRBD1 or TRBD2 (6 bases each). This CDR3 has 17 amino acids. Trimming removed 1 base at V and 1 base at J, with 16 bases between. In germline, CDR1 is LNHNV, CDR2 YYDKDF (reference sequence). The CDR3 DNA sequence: TGTGCCACCAGCAGAGTTAAGGGTGGAGGGGGCCAAGAGACCCAGTACTTC. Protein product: CATSRVKGGGGQETQYF.

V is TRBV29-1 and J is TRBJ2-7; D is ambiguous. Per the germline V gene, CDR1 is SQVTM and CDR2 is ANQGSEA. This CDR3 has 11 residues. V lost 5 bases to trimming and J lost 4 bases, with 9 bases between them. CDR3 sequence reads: CSVIILYEQYF. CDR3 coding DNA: TGCAGCGTTATTATCTTGTACGAGCAGTACTTC.

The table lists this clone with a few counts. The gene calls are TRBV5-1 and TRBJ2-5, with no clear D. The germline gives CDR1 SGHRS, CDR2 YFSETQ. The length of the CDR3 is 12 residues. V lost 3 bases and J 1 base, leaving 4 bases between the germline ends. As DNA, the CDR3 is TGCGCCAGCAGCTGGTCCCAAGAGACCCAGTACTTC. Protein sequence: CASSWSQETQYF.

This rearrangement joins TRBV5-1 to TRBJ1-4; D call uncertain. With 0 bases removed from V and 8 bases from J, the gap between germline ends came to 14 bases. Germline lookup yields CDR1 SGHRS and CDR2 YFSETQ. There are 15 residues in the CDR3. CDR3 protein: CASSLVPSSREKLFF. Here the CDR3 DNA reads TGCGCCAGCAGCTTGGTCCCTTCCTCGAGGGAAAAACTGTTTTTT.

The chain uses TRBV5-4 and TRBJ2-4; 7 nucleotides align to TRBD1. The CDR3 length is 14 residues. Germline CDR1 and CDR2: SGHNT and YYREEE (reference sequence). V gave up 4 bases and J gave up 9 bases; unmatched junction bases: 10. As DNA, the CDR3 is TGTGCCAGCAGCGGAGAGACAGGGAATGGCATTCAGTACTTC. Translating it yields CASSGETGNGIQYF.

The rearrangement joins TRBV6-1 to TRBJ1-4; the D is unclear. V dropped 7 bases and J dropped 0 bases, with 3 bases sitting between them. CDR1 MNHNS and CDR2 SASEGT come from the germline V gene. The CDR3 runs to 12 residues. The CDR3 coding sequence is TGTGCCAGCAAAGCAACTAATGAAAAACTGTTTTTT. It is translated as CASKATNEKLFF.

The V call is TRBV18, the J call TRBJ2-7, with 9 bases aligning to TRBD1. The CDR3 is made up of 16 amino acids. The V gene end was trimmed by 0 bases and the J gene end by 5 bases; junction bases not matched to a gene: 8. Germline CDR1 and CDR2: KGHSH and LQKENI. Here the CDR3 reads CASSPPYGTGTNEQYF. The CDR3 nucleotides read TGTGCCAGCTCACCACCGTACGGGACAGGGACGAACGAGCAGTACTTC. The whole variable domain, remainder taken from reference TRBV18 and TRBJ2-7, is NAGVMQNPRHLVRRRGQEARLRCSPMKGHSHVYWYRQLPEEGLKFMVYLQKENIIDESGMPKERFSAEFPKEGPSILRIQQVVRGDSAAYFCASSPPYGTGTNEQYFGPGTRLTVT.

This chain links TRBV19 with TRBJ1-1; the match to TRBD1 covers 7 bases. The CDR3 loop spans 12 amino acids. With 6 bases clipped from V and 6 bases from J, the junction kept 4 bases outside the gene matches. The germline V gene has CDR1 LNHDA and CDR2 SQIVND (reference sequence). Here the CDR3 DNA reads TGTGCCAGTAGACAGGGGCGATCTGAAGCTTTCTTT. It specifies CASRQGRSEAFF. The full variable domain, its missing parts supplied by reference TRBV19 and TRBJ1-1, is DGGITQSPKYLFRKEGQNVTLSCEQNLNHDAMYWYRQDPGQGLRLIYYSQIVNDFQKGDIAEGYSVSREKKESFPLTVTSAQKNPTAFYLCASRQGRSEAFFGQGTRLTVV.

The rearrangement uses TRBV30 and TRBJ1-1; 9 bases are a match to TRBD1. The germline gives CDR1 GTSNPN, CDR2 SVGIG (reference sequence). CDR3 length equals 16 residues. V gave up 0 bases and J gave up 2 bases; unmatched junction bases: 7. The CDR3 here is CAWSVNRGLGNTEAFF. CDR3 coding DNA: TGTGCCTGGAGTGTGAACAGGGGGCTGGGAAACACTGAAGCTTTCTTT.

CDR3 sequence: CASRSLGTGGYGYTF. CDR3 in DNA: TGTGCCAGCCGTAGCCTCGGGACAGGGGGTTATGGCTACACCTTC. The chain has TRBV27 and TRBJ1-2; 11 bases agree with TRBD1. Germline V lookup: CDR1 MNHEY, CDR2 SMNVEV (reference sequence). J was trimmed by 5 bases and V by 8 bases; bases with no gene match: 10. This CDR3 is 15 amino acids long.

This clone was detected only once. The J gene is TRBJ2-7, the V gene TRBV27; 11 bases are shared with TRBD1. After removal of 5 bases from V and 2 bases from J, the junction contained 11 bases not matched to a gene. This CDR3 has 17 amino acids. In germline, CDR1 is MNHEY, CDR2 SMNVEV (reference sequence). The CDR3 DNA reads TGTGCCAGCAGTATGGACAGGGGGCGACCAAACACCTACGAGCAGTACTTC. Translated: CASSMDRGRPNTYEQYF.

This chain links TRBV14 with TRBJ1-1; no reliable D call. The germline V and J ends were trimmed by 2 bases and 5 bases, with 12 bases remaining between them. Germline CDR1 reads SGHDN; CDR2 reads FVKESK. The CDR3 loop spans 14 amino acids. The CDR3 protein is CASSQKGFRTEAFF. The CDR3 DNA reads TGTGCCAGCAGCCAAAAGGGTTTTCGGACTGAAGCTTTCTTT. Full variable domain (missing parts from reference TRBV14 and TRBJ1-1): EAGVTQFPSHSVIEKGQTVTLRCDPISGHDNLYWYRRVMGKEIKFLLHFVKESKQDESGMPNNRFLAERTGGTYSTLKVQPAELEDSGVYFCASSQKGFRTEAFFGQGTRLTVV.

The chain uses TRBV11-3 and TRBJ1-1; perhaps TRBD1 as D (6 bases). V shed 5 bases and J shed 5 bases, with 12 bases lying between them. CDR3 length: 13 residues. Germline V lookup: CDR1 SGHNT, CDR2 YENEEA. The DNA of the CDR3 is TGTGCCAGCAGCGTAACACAGGGTACTGAAGCTTTCTTT. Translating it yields CASSVTQGTEAFF.